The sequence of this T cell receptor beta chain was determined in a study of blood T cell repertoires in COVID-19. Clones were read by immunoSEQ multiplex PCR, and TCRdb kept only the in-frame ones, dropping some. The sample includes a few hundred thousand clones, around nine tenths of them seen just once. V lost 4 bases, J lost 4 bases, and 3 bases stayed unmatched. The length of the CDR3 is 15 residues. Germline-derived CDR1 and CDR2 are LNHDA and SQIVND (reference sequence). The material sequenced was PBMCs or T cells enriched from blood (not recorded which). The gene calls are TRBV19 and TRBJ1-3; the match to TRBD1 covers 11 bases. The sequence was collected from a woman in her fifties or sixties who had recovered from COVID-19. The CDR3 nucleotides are TGTGCCAGTAGTACTCGGACAGGGGGCGGAAACACCATATATTTT. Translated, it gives CASSTRTGGGNTIYF.